Described below is a single T cell receptor beta chain sequence and its context. This clonotype was found a few times. It has no known antigen specificity. No qualities accompany the bases; no much larger clone lies one base away. After removal of 0 bases from V and 3 bases from J, the junction retains 4 bases not matched to a gene. CDR1 and CDR2 are read off the germline V gene (reference sequence) as DFQATT and SNEGSKA. From cysteine to phenylalanine, the CDR3 is 15 amino acids long. Only the CDR3 portion is preserved as DNA: 45 bases, with reading frame beginning at the first base. Donors were approximately 42 systemically healthy Caucasian individuals from Russia aged roughly 6 to 95 years. Approximately 9.3 milliliters of peripheral blood were collected from each donor into EDTA-treated Vacutainer tubes. Ficoll-Paque density-gradient centrifugation was used to isolate PBMCs, with at least 7 million obtained per sample. Total RNA, at least 6 micrograms per sample, was extracted from PBMCs with Trizol reagent. For every donor, an aliquot of PBMCs went through flow cytometry to measure the percentages of naive CD45RAhigh/CD27high T cells.

Library preparation employed 5' RACE. The sequencer listed for this sample is Illumina HiSeq 2500. A second PCR of roughly 6 to 11 cycles was run with a J-beta primer mix and a sample-barcoded 5' primer. Each TCR beta cDNA molecule received a unique molecular identifier from a template-switch 5' adaptor carrying 12 random nucleotides. Each sample yielded at least 3 million CDR3-containing paired-end reads. First-strand cDNA was synthesized from all RNA with the Mint cDNA synthesis kit, primed by a TRBC-specific oligonucleotide. After uracil-DNA glycosylase treatment, a first 18-cycle PCR used universal primers M1SS and BC2_uni_R on all cDNA. The paper's data handling went like this. Each sample was normalized by randomly selecting 1 million high-quality reads, each carrying a distinct molecular identifier. Reads sharing molecular identifiers were discarded rather than binned into consensus sequences. MiTCR, run with a Q25 quality threshold and the strictest error-elimination algorithm, handled CDR3 identification, clonotype clustering and error correction. A nonparametric unseen species model with Euler transformation was used to estimate a lower bound on total TCR beta diversity. In TCRdb, the public reads were trimmed at Q25 with fastp and aligned with MiXCR, with productive beta chains retained. Identical CDR3 proteins give one entry, which carries the most common genes and DNA. The V and J calls, along with clone size, are taken from TCRdb and not from the paper's own processing. The sample table holds roughly 550,000 distinct CDR3 sequences, of which around 24% were seen once. The ten top clones hold just under 9% of the sample.

This sample was taken from a study of blood T cells in healthy people across ages (dated by TCRdb to the mid-2010s). A note on the overall study: In model experiments, template switching captured about one uniquely barcoded TCR beta cDNA molecule for every two T cells. Age-related changes in TCR beta repertoire diversity were measured in the study by deep sequencing normalized with unique cDNA molecular identifiers. Four age groups were formed from the donors: young (average approximately 15 years), middle-aged (approximately 42), aged (approximately 60) and long-lived (roughly 88). For two donors (one aged 18 to 30 and one aged 80 or older), the study analyzed two additional independent replicas of 1 million unique cDNA reads from the same blood draw.

Overall results and qualifications from the work: Estimates of total diversity based on one million sequenced T cells were considered lower bounds and underestimates. Donor CMV infection status was unknown, potentially confounding age-related changes in expanded clonotypes. Compared with the aged group, more naive CD4+ T cells, fewer expanded clones and increased TCR diversity were shown by the long-lived group, suggesting age selection. Observed TCR beta diversity correlated strongly with the percentage of naive T cells measured by flow cytometry. Because profiling used bulk unsorted PBMCs, naive and antigen-experienced compartments could not be compared conclusively. As age increased, observed TCR beta diversity per million T cells dropped in a roughly linear way, and a significant reduction was already evident by age roughly 36.

This sample was shared with a second study, whose subject was T cells of mothers and their children. As the second study states: The donors were nine systemically healthy Caucasian individuals, made up of three mothers and their six children. cDNA synthesis consumed the entire amount of extracted RNA, loaded at 1.5 ug RNA in each 15 ul reaction. In the second PCR, sample barcodes and 2-4 random nucleotides were introduced via the M1S primer. Over 8.5 million TCR beta CDR3 reads came from each mother, compared with roughly 2.8 million reads from each child. TCR recombination output is similarly shaped by thymic selection in related and unrelated pairs, with a minor effect exerted by inherited differences. Normalized repertoire overlap was always found to be slightly, but never significantly, higher in related mother-child pairs than in unrelated mother-child pairs. Persistent microchimeric T cell clones were not detected, at a sensitivity of about 90 clones per million clonotypes. To look for features that set related mother-child pairs apart from unrelated individuals, the researchers ran deep NGS to compare the TCR beta repertoires of mothers and children. Mothers averaged about 37 +/- 4 years of age and children averaged about 12 +/- 4 years. Libraries were sequenced on Illumina HiSeq 2000 with 100+100 nt paired-end reads after adapter ligation with NEBNext reagents. To prevent cross-contamination, the mother and child libraries were prepared one month apart and sequenced in separate runs. For each donor, between about 500,000 and 2,100,000 distinct TCR beta clonotypes were identified. Naive TCR beta clonotypes were estimated from low-frequency clonotypes matched to each donor's FACS-determined naive share, without sorting.

The chain is made from TRBV20-1 and TRBJ2-1; 8 junctional bases match TRBD2. Sequenced material: blood. The clonotype comes from a boy aged 5-17 years in good health. The CDR3: CSAREIAGFYNEQFF. The DNA reads TGCAGTGCTAGAGAAATAGCGGGATTCTACAATGAGCAGTTCTTC.